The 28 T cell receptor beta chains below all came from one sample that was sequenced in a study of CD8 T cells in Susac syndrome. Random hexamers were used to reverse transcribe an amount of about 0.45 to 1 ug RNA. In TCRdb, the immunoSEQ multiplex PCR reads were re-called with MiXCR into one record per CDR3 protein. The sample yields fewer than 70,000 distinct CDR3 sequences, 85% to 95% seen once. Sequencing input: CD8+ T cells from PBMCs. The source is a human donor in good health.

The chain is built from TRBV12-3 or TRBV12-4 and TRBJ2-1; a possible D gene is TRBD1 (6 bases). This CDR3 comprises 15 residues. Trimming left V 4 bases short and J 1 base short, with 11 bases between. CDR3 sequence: CASSSRDTSYNEQFF. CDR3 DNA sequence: TGTGCCAGCAGTTCCCGGGACACATCCTACAATGAGCAGTTCTTC.

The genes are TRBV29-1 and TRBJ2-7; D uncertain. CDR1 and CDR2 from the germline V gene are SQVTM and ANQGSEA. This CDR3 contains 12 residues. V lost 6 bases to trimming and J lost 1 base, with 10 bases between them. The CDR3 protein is CSVTPGSYEQYF. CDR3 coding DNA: TGCAGCGTAACCCCAGGATCCTACGAGCAGTACTTC.

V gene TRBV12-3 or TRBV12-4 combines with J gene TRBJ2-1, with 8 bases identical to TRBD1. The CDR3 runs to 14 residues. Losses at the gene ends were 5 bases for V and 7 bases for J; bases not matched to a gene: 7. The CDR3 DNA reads TGTGCCAGCAGTCGGACAGGGCCGGGGAATGAGCAGTTCTTC. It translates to CASSRTGPGNEQFF.

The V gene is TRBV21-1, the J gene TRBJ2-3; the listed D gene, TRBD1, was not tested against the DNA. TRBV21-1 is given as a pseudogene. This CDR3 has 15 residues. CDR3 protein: CASSALPRGPDTQYF. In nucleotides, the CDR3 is TGTGCCAGCAGCGCGCTGCCCAGGGGGCCAGATACGCAGTATTTT.

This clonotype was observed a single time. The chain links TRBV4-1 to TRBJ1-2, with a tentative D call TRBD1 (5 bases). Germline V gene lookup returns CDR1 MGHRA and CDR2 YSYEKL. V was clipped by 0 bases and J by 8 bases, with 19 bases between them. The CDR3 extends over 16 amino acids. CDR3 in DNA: TGCGCCAGCAGCCAAGACGGGGCAGCCCAAGGTGAAGGCTACACCTTC. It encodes CASSQDGAAQGEGYTF.

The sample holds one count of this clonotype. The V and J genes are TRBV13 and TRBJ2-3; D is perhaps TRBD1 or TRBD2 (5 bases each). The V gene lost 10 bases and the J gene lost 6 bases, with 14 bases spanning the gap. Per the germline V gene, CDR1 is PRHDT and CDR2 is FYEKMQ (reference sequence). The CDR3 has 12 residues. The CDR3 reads CATSEGPDTQYF. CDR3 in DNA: TGTGCCACCTCAGAGGGGCCTGATACGCAGTATTTT.

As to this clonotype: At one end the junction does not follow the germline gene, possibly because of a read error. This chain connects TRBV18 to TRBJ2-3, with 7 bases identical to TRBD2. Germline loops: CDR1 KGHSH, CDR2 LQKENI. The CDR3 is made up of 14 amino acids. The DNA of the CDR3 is TGTGCCAGCTCCGACAGCGGGGCCACAAATACGCAGTATTTT. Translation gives CASSDSGATNTQYF.

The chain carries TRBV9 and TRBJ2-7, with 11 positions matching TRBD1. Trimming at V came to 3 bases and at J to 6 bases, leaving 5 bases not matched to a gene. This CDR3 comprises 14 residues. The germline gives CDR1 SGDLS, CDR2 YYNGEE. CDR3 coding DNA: TGTGCCAGCAGCGCGGGACAGGGGGAAGCCGAGCAGTACTTC. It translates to CASSAGQGEAEQYF.

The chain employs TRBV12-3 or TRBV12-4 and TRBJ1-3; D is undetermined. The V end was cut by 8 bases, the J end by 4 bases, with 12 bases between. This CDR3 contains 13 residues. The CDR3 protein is CASCLYPGNTIYF. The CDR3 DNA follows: TGTGCCAGCTGCCTCTACCCAGGAAACACCATATATTTT.

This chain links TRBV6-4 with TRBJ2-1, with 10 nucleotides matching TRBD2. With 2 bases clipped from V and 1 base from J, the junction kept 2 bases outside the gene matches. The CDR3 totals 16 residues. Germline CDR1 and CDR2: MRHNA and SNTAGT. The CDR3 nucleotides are TGTGCCAGCAGTGACACGGGACTAGCGTCCTACAATGAGCAGTTCTTC. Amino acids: CASSDTGLASYNEQFF.

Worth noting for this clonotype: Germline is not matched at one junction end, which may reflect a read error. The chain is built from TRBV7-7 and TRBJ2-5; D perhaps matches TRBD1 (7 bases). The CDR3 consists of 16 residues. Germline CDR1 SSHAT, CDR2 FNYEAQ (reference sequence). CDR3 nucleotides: TGTGCTAGCAGCCAGGAAGTTGGCAGGGGGAGGGAGACCCAGTACTTC. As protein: CASSQEVGRGRETQYF.

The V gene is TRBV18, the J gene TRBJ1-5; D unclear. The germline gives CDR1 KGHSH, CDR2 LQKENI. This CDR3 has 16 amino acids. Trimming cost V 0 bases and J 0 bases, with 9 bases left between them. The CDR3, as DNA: TGTGCCAGCTCACCACCTGAAGGTCCTAGCAATCAGCCCCAGCATTTT. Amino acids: CASSPPEGPSNQPQHF.

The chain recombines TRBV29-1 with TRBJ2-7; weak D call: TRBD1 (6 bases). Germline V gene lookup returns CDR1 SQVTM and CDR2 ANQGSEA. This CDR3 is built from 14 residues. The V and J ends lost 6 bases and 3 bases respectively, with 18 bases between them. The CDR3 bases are TGCAGCGTGGAATTACAGGGTGGGTACTACGAGCAGTACTTC. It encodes CSVELQGGYYEQYF.

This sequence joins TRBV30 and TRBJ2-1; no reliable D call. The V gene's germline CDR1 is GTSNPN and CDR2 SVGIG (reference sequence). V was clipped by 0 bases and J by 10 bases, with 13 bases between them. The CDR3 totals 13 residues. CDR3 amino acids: CAWSVDGIGEQFF. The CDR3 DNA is TGTGCCTGGAGTGTAGATGGCATAGGAGAGCAGTTCTTC. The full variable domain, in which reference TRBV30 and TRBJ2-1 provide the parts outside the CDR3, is SQTIHQWPATLVQPVGSPLSLECTVEGTSNPNLYWYRQAAGRGLQLLFYSVGIGQISSEVPQNLSASRPQDRQFILSSKKLLLSDSGFYLCAWSVDGIGEQFFGPGTRLTVL.

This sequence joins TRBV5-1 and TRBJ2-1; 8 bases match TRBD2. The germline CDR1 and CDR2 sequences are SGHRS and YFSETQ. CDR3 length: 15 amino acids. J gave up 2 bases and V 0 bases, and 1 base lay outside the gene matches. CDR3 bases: TGCGCCAGCAGCTTGGAAGCGGGGGCCTACAATGAGCAGTTCTTC. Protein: CASSLEAGAYNEQFF.

This CDR3 is CASSITPRGNEQFF. The CDR3 DNA follows: TGTGCCAGTAGTATAACCCCCAGGGGCAATGAGCAGTTCTTC. This chain links TRBV19 with TRBJ2-1; TRBD1 is a possible D gene (6 bases). V lost 2 bases and J lost 6, with 11 bases in between. Germline V CDR1 and CDR2: LNHDA, SQIVND (reference sequence). The CDR3 covers 14 residues.

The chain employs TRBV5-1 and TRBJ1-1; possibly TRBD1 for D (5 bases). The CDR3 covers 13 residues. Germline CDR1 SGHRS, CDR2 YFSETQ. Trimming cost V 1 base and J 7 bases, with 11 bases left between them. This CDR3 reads CASSLKGQGEAFF. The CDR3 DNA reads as TGCGCCAGCAGCTTGAAGGGGCAGGGTGAAGCTTTCTTT.

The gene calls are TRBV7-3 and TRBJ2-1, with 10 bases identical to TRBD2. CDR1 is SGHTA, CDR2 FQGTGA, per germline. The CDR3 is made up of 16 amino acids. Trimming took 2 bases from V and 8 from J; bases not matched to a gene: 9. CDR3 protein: CASSLGSGGDLDEQFF. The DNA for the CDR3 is TGTGCCAGCAGCTTAGGGAGCGGGGGGGATCTCGATGAGCAGTTCTTC.

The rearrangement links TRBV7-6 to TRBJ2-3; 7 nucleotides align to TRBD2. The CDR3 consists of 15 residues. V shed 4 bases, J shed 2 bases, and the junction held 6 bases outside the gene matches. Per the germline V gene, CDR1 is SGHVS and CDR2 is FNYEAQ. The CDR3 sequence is CASSSISGVTDTQYF. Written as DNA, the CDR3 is TGTGCCAGCAGCTCTATCAGCGGGGTCACAGATACGCAGTATTTT. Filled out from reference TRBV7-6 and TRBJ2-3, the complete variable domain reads GAGVSQSPRYKVTKRGQDVALRCDPISGHVSLYWYRQALGQGPEFLTYFNYEAQQDKSGLPNDRFSAERPEGSISTLTIQRTEQRDSAMYRCASSSISGVTDTQYFGPGTRLTVL.

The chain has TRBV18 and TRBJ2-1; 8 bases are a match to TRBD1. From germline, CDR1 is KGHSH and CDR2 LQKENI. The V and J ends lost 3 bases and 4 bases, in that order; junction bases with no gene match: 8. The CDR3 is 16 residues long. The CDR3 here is CASSPFRTGPYNEQFF. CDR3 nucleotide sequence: TGTGCCAGCTCACCTTTTCGGACAGGGCCTTACAATGAGCAGTTCTTC.

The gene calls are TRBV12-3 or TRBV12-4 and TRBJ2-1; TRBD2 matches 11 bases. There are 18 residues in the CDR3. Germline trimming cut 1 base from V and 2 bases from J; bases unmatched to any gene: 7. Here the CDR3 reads CASSLEVLAGGPYNEQFF. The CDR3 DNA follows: TGTGCCAGCAGTTTAGAGGTGCTAGCGGGGGGTCCCTACAATGAGCAGTTCTTC.

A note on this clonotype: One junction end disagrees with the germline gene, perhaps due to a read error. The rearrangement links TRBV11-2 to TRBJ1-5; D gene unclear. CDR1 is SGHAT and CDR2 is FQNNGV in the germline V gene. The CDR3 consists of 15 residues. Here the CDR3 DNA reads TGTGCCAGCAGCCTAGAGACGGGTGGTAATCAGCCCCAGCATTTT. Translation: CASSLETGGNQPQHF.

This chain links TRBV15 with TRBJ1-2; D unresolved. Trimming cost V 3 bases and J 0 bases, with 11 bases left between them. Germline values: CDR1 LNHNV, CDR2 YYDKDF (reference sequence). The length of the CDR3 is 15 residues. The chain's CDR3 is CATSSTDASNYGYTF. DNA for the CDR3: TGTGCCACCAGCAGTACGGACGCTTCTAACTATGGCTACACCTTC.

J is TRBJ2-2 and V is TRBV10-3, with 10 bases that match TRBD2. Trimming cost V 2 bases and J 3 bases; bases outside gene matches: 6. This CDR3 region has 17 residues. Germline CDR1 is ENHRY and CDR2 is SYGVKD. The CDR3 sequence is CAISETSGNTYTGELFF. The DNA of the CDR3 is TGTGCCATCAGTGAGACTAGCGGGAATACCTACACCGGGGAGCTGTTTTTT.

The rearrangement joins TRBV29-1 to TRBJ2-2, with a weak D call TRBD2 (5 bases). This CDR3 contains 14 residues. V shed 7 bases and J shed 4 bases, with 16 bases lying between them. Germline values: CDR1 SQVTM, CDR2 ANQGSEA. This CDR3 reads CSAGPGYITGELFF. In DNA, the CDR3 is TGCAGCGCCGGGCCGGGATATATCACCGGGGAGCTGTTTTTT.

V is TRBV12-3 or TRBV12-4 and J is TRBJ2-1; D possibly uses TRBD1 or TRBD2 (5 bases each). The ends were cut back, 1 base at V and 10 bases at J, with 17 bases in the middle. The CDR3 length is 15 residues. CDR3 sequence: CASSLGGQSEGEQFF. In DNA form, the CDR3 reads TGTGCCAGCAGTTTAGGCGGGCAGTCAGAGGGGGAGCAGTTCTTC.

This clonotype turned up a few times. The CDR3 spells CSVRDSYEQYV. CDR3 sequence (DNA): TGCAGCGTTAGGGATTCTTACGAGCAGTACGTC. The V and J genes are TRBV29-1 and TRBJ2-7; D is ambiguous. The CDR3 spans 11 residues. Per germline, CDR1 SQVTM and CDR2 ANQGSEA. The V gene lost 5 bases and the J gene lost 4 bases, with 9 bases spanning the gap.

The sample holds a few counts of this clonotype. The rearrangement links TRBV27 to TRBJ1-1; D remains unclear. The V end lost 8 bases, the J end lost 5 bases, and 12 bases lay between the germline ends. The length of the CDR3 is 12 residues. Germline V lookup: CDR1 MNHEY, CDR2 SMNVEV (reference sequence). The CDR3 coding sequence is TGTGCCAGCGGCCTATTGGGAACTGAAGCTTTCTTT. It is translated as CASGLLGTEAFF.